These 20 T cell receptor beta chains came from one sample sequenced in a study of cytomegalovirus exposure and HLA in healthy donors. The PCR made use of 60 Vbeta and 13 Jbeta primers. Clones were read by immunoSEQ multiplex PCR, and TCRdb kept only the in-frame ones, dropping some. The sample includes roughly 80,000 clones. The source material was PBMCs. These receptors came from a man in his fifties in good health and CMV-seropositive.

The rearrangement joins TRBV5-1 to TRBJ2-3; 8 bases are shared with TRBD2. Per the germline V gene, CDR1 is SGHRS and CDR2 is YFSETQ. V trimming: 0 bases; J trimming: 6 bases; junction bases outside the gene matches: 9. CDR3 size: 16 residues. The CDR3 DNA reads as TGCGCCAGCAGCTTGGACGGGACTAGGGAGGTGGATACGCAGTATTTT. Amino acid sequence: CASSLDGTREVDTQYF.

The chain carries TRBV6-1 and TRBJ2-7, with 12 bases lining up with TRBD1. J lost 3 bases, V lost 7 bases, and 4 bases had no gene match. In germline, CDR1 is MNHNS, CDR2 SASEGT. The CDR3 is made up of 14 amino acids. This chain's CDR3 is CASIRDRGLYEQYV. The CDR3 DNA reads as TGTGCCAGCATCCGGGACAGGGGGCTCTACGAGCAGTACGTC.

This chain uses TRBV11-2 with TRBJ2-7; 7 bases align to TRBD2. With V trimmed by 5 bases and J by 0 bases, 7 bases remained unmatched. Germline CDR1 SGHAT, CDR2 FQNNGV. The CDR3 consists of 15 residues. DNA for the CDR3: TGTGCCAGCAGCCCCCCGGGGACTACCTCCTACGAGCAGTACTTC. Residues: CASSPPGTTSYEQYF.

V is TRBV5-1 and J is TRBJ2-2; 7 nucleotides align to TRBD2. This CDR3 region has 14 residues. The germline V gene has CDR1 SGHRS and CDR2 YFSETQ. V was pared by 5 bases and J by 6 bases, with 7 bases of the junction left unmatched. Written as DNA, the CDR3 is TGCGCCAGCAGTTGGGACTATAGGGCCGGGGAGCTGTTTTTT. Its translation is CASSWDYRAGELFF.

In the case of this clone: At one end, the junction sequence differs from germline, possibly due to a read error. The V and J genes are TRBV2 and TRBJ2-5; D possibly corresponds to TRBD2 (5 bases). Germline V gives CDR1 SNHLY, CDR2 FYNNEI. CDR3 size: 13 residues. CDR3 protein: CASREGRAETQYF. CDR3 nucleotide sequence: TGTGCCAGCAGAGAAGGGCGGGCGGAGACCCAGTACTTC.

This sequence joins TRBV5-4 and TRBJ1-2; 7 nucleotides agree with TRBD1. The CDR3 is made up of 14 amino acids. In germline, CDR1 is SGHNT, CDR2 YYREEE (reference sequence). V shed 0 bases and J 5 bases; nucleotides not matched to a gene: 4. The DNA of the CDR3 is TGTGCCAGCAGCTTGGAACGGACAGGATATGGCTACACCTTC. Protein sequence: CASSLERTGYGYTF.

The chain links TRBV15 to TRBJ1-6; D is ambiguous. The CDR3 sequence is 16 residues long. V lost 6 bases, J lost 6 bases, and 18 bases lay in between. Germline CDR1 reads LNHNV; CDR2 reads YYDKDF (reference sequence). The CDR3 here is CATSSFEAASNSPLHF. The CDR3 nucleotides are TGTGCCACCAGTTCTTTCGAGGCAGCCTCTAATTCACCCCTCCACTTT.

J is TRBJ1-3 and V is TRBV9; D ambiguous. Germline CDR1 reads SGDLS; CDR2 reads YYNGEE. The CDR3 runs to 14 residues. The V and J ends lost 7 bases and 12 bases respectively, with 23 bases between them. This chain's CDR3 is CASSQGGGQTSIYF. Written as DNA, the CDR3 is TGTGCCAGCTCCCAAGGAGGAGGCCAAACAAGCATATATTTT.

This chain joins TRBV5-6 and TRBJ1-2, with D tentatively TRBD1 (5 bases). Looked up from germline, CDR1 is SGHDT and CDR2 is YYEEEE. The ends were cut back, 5 bases at V and 2 bases at J, with 13 bases in the middle. The CDR3 loop spans 14 amino acids. CDR3 in DNA: TGTGCCAGCAGTGAGGGACGGGAGAACTATGGCTACACCTTC. Its protein product is CASSEGRENYGYTF.

The gene calls are TRBV19 and TRBJ1-4; D is ambiguous. This CDR3 contains 14 residues. CDR1 is LNHDA, CDR2 SQIVND, per germline (reference sequence). The V end lost 6 bases, the J end lost 7 bases, and 15 bases lay between the germline ends. CDR3 in amino acids: CASSNRVNGEKLFF. CDR3 nucleotide sequence: TGTGCCAGTAGCAATCGGGTCAACGGTGAAAAACTGTTTTTT.

The gene calls are TRBV6-1 and TRBJ1-3; tentatively, D is TRBD1 (5 bases). This CDR3 has 14 residues. Trimming removed 6 bases at V and 0 bases at J, with 9 bases between. In germline, CDR1 is MNHNS, CDR2 SASEGT. In nucleotides, the CDR3 is TGTGCCAGCAGAACAGGCCACTCTGGAAACACCATATATTTT. Translation: CASRTGHSGNTIYF.

The chain recombines TRBV2 with TRBJ1-5; 11 bases agree with TRBD1. The CDR3 sequence is 13 residues long. The germline CDR1 and CDR2 sequences are SNHLY and FYNNEI. V lost 4 bases to trimming and J lost 13 bases; unmatched junction nucleotides: 6. The CDR3 loop reads CASSAGQGEVQHF. In DNA form, the CDR3 reads TGTGCCAGCAGTGCGGGACAGGGGGAAGTTCAGCATTTT.

The chain recombines TRBV7-2 with TRBJ1-2; TRBD1 matches at 7 bases. The CDR3 is 13 amino acids. Germline V lookup: CDR1 SGHTA, CDR2 FQGNSA. V was clipped by 5 bases and J by 3 bases; unmatched bases: 3. CDR3 coding DNA: TGTGCCAGCAGCCCAGGGGGACACTATGGCTACACCTTC. It specifies CASSPGGHYGYTF.

J is TRBJ2-7 and V is TRBV5-1, with D perhaps TRBD2 (6 bases). Trimming took 5 bases from V and 2 from J, leaving 11 bases between them. CDR1 is SGHRS, CDR2 YFSETQ, per germline. This CDR3 spans 13 amino acids. CDR3 loop: CASSWDSTYEQYF. The CDR3 DNA reads TGCGCCAGCAGTTGGGACTCCACCTACGAGCAGTACTTC.

The chain uses TRBV5-1 and TRBJ1-3, with D maybe TRBD1 (5 bases). Trimming took 4 bases from V and 4 from J, leaving 18 bases between them. Germline CDR1 SGHRS, CDR2 YFSETQ. There are 16 residues in the CDR3. This chain's CDR3 is CASSPIPRGSGNTIYF. Written as DNA, the CDR3 is TGCGCCAGCAGCCCTATTCCACGGGGGTCCGGAAACACCATATATTTT.

The CDR3 region has the DNA TGTGCCAGCACGTCAGGGGGAGCCATGAACACTGAAGCTTTCTTT. It yields the protein CASTSGGAMNTEAFF. The V gene is TRBV27, the J gene TRBJ1-1; TRBD1 matches 7 bases. Losses at the gene ends were 7 bases for V and 0 bases for J; bases not matched to a gene: 8. Germline V CDR1 and CDR2: MNHEY, SMNVEV (reference sequence). The CDR3 is 15 residues long.

The chain uses TRBV6-1 and TRBJ1-1; TRBD1 matches at 9 bases. Germline values: CDR1 MNHNS, CDR2 SASEGT. The CDR3 consists of 14 residues. Unmatched junction bases numbered 4, after V lost 7 bases and J lost 1 base. The CDR3 DNA reads TGTGCCAGCACTCCGACAGGGGGGAACACTGAAGCTTTCTTT. Residues: CASTPTGGNTEAFF.

J is TRBJ1-2 and V is TRBV7-8; 7 bases map to TRBD1. Germline CDR1 SGHVS, CDR2 FQNEAQ. With V trimmed by 2 bases and J by 4 bases, 4 bases remained unmatched. The CDR3 contains 14 residues. The CDR3, as DNA: TGTGCCAGCAGCTTAAGACAGGGTAGCTATGGCTACACCTTC. As protein: CASSLRQGSYGYTF.

This chain connects TRBV7-9 to TRBJ2-7, with 12 bases lining up with TRBD2. Trimming at V came to 8 bases and at J to 7 bases, leaving 9 bases not matched to a gene. The V gene's germline CDR1 is SEHNR and CDR2 FQNEAQ (reference sequence). This CDR3 has 14 amino acids. CDR3 bases: TGTGCCAGCGTGTCTAGCGGGGGGGCCGAAGAGCAGTACGTC. Translating gives CASVSSGGAEEQYV.

Judged by frequency, this clone is medium-sized. The genes are TRBV5-4 and TRBJ2-3; 9 bases are a match to TRBD2. The germline V gene encodes CDR1 SGHNT and CDR2 YYREEE (reference sequence). There are 16 residues in the CDR3. After removal of 3 bases from V and 0 bases from J, the junction contained 5 bases not matched to a gene. The CDR3: CASSSLAGASTDTQYF. The CDR3 region has the DNA TGTGCCAGCAGCTCTTTAGCGGGGGCGAGCACAGATACGCAGTATTTT.